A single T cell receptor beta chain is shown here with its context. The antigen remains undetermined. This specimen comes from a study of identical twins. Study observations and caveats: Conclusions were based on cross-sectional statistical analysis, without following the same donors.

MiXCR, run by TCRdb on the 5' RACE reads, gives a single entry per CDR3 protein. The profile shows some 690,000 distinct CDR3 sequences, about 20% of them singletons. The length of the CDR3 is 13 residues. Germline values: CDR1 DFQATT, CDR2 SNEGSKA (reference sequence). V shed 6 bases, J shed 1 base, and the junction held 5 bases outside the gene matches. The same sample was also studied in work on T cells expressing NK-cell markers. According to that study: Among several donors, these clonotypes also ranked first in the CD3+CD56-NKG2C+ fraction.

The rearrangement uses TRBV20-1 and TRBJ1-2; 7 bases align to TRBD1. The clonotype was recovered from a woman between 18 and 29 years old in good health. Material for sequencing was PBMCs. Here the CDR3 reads CSALRQGNYGYTF. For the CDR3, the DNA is TGCAGTGCCCTCCGACAGGGTAACTATGGCTACACCTTC.